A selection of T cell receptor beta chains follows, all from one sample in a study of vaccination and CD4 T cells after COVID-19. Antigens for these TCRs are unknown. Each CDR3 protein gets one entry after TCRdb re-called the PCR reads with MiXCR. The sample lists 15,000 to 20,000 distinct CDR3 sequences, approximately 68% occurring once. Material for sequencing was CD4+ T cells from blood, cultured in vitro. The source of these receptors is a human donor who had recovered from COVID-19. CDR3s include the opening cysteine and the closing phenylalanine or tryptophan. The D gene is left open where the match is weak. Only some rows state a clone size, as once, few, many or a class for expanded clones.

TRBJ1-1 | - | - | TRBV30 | CAWVDSWEGTEAFF | TGTGCCTGGGTAGACTCCTGGGAAGGGACTGAAGCTTTCTTT
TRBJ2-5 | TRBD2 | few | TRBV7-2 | CASSLGGLAGGRETQYF | TGTGCCAGCAGCTTAGGAGGGCTAGCGGGAGGTAGGGAGACCCAGTACTTC
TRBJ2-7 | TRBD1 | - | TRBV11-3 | CASSLEGQNYEQYF | TGTGCCAGCAGCTTAGAGGGACAGAACTACGAGCAGTACTTC
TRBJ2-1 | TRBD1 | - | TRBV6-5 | CASSYSRTGLHNEQFF | TGTGCCAGCAGTTACTCGAGGACAGGGTTACACAATGAGCAGTTCTTC
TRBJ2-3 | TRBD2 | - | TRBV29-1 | CSVVTSGTDTQYF | TGCAGCGTTGTTACTAGCGGCACAGATACGCAGTATTTT
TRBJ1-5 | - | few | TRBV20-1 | CSARDGRVPAAQHF | TGCAGTGCTAGAGACGGACGGGTACCCGCGGCCCAGCATTTT
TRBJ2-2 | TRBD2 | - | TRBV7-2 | CASSSPLRAGGHGGELFF | TGTGCCAGCAGCTCACCCCTGAGGGCGGGAGGGCATGGCGGGGAGCTGTTTTTT
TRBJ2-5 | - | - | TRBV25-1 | CASSAKDYIQETQYF | TGTGCCAGCAGTGCCAAGGACTATATCCAAGAGACCCAGTACTTC
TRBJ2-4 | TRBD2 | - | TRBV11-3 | CASSLGGGGRAADIQYF | TGTGCCAGCAGCCTCGGTGGAGGTGGGAGGGCCGCTGACATTCAGTACTTC
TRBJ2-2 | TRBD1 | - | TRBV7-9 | CASSPQGAGTGELFF | TGTGCCAGCAGCCCACAGGGGGCGGGCACCGGGGAGCTGTTTTTT
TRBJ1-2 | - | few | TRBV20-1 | CSAPGRLGYGYTF | TGCAGTGCCCCGGGACGCCTGGGATATGGCTACACCTTC
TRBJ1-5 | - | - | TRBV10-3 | CAISDYPYSNQPQHF | TGTGCCATCAGTGATTACCCATATAGCAATCAGCCCCAGCATTTT
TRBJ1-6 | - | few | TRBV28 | CASRGTSSYNSPLHF | TGTGCCAGCAGGGGCACTAGCTCCTATAATTCACCCCTCCACTTT
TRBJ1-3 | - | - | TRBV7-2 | CASSLAHLTGSGNTIYF | TGTGCCAGCAGCTTAGCCCACCTGACAGGCTCTGGAAACACCATATATTTT
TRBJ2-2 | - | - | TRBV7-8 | CASSLNRAGVGELFF | TGTGCCAGCAGCTTAAACAGGGCGGGGGTCGGGGAGCTGTTTTTT
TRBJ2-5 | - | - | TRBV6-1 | CAGQPGSGWETQYF | TGTGCCGGACAACCAGGGAGCGGGTGGGAGACCCAGTACTTC
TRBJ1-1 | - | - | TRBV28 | CATGPSYTEAFF | TGTGCCACCGGACCCTCTTACACTGAAGCTTTCTTT
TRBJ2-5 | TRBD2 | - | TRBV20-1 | CSARVAGDRETQYF | TGCAGTGCTAGAGTAGCGGGAGATAGGGAGACCCAGTACTTC
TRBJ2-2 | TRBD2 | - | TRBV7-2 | CASSQPWGEGYTGELFF | TGTGCCAGCAGCCAACCTTGGGGGGAGGGGTACACCGGGGAGCTGTTTTTC
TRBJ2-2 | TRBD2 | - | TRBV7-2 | CASSPASGRAGELFF | TGTGCCAGCAGCCCGGCTAGCGGGAGAGCCGGGGAGCTGTTTTTT
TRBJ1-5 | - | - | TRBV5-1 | CASSLGAGEGQPQHF | TGCGCCAGCAGCTTGGGGGCCGGAGAAGGTCAGCCCCAGCATTTT
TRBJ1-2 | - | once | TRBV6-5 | CASSYKLNYGYTF | TGTGCCAGCAGTTACAAACTGAACTATGGCTACACCTTC
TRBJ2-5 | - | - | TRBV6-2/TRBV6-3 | CASSYGGLETQYF | TGTGCCAGCAGTTACGGGGGGCTGGAGACCCAGTACTTC
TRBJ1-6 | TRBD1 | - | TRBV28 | CASSVGTGRNSPLHF | TGTGCCAGCAGTGTAGGGACAGGGAGAAATTCACCCCTCCACTTT
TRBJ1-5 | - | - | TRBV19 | CASSLVGSQPQHF | TGTGCCAGTAGTCTGGTCGGCAGTCAGCCCCAGCATTTT
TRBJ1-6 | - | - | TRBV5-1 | CASSSRGTNSPLHF | TGCGCCAGCAGCTCGCGGGGGACTAATTCACCCCTCCACTTT
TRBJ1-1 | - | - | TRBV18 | CASSGEGTEAFF | TGTGCCAGCTCAGGGGAGGGAACTGAAGCTTTCTTT
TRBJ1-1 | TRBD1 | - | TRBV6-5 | CASSYADRAGAFF | TGTGCCAGCAGTTACGCAGACAGGGCTGGAGCTTTCTTT
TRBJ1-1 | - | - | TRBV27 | CASRPSQTPRAFF | TGTGCCAGCAGACCCTCCCAGACCCCGAGAGCTTTCTTT
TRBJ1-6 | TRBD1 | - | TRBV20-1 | CSADGQGYSPLHF | TGCAGTGCTGACGGACAGGGCTATTCACCCCTCCACTTT
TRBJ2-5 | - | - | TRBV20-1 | CSANTRGQETQYF | TGCAGTGCTAATACCAGGGGCCAAGAGACCCAGTACTTC
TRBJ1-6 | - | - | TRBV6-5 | CASSYSESRGKSPLHF | TGTGCCAGCAGTTACTCAGAAAGTCGGGGGAAATCACCCCTCCACTTT
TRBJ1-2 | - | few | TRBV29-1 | CSVEQGDGYTF | TGCAGCGTTGAACAGGGAGACGGCTACACCTTC
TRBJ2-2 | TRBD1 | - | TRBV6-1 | CASRPQGAVTGELFF | TGTGCCAGCAGACCACAGGGGGCTGTCACCGGGGAGCTGTTTTTT
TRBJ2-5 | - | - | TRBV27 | CASSLRGWGSRQQETQYF | TGTGCCAGCAGTTTAAGGGGGTGGGGTAGTCGGCAACAAGAGACCCAGTACTTC
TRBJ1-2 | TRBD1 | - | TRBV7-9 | CASSLGDRVMDYGYTF | TGTGCCAGCAGCTTAGGGGACAGGGTTATGGACTATGGCTACACCTTC
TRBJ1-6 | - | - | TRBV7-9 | CASSLGWGNSPLHF | TGTGCCAGCAGCTTAGGGTGGGGGAATTCACCCCTCCACTTT
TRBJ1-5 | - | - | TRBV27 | CASSFQGPALLPSNQPQHF | TGTGCCAGCAGTTTTCAGGGGCCCGCTCTGCTTCCTAGCAATCAGCCCCAGCATTTT
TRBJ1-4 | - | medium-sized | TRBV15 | CATSRATGTGREKLFF | TGTGCCACCAGCAGGGCAACCGGGACGGGACGGGAAAAACTGTTTTTT